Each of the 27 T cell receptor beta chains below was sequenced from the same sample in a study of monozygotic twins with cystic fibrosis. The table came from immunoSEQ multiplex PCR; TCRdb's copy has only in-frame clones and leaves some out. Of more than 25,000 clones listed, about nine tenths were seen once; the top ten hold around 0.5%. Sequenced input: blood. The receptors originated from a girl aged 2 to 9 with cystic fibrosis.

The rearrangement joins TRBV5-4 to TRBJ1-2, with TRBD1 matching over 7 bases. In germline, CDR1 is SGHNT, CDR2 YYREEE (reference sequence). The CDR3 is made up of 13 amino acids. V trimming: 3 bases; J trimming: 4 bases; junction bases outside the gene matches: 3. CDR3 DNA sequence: TGTGCCAGCAGCTACCGGGACAGCTATGGCTACACCTTC. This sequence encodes CASSYRDSYGYTF.

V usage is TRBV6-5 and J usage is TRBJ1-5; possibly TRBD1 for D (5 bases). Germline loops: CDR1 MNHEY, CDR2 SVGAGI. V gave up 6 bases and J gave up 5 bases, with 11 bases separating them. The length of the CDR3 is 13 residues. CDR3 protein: CASSWDGYQPQHF. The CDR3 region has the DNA TGTGCCAGCAGCTGGGACGGATATCAGCCCCAGCATTTT.

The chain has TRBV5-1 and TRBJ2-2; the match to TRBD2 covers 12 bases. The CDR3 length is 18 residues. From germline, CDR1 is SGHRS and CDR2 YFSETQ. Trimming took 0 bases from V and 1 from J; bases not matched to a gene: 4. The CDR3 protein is CASSLAGLAGLNTGELFF. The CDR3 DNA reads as TGCGCCAGCAGCTTGGCCGGACTAGCGGGACTGAACACCGGGGAGCTGTTTTTT.

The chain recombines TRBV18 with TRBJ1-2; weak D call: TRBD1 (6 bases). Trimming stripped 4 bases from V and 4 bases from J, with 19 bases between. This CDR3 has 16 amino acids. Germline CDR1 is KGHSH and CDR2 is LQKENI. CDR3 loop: CASSHVGLGQPYGYTF. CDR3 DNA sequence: TGTGCCAGCTCACACGTGGGCCTGGGACAACCCTATGGCTACACCTTC.

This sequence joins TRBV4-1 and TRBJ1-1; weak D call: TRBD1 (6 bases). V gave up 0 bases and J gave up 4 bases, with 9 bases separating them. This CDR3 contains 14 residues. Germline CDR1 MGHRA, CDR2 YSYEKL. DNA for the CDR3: TGCGCCAGCAGCCAAGATATCAGGGGCACTGAAGCTTTCTTT. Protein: CASSQDIRGTEAFF.

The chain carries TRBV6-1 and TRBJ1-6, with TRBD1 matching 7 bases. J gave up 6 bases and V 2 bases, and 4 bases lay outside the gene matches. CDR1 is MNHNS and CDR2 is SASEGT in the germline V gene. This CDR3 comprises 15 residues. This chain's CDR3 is CASSEYRGGNSPLHF. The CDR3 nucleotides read TGTGCCAGCAGTGAATACAGGGGCGGTAATTCACCCCTCCACTTT.

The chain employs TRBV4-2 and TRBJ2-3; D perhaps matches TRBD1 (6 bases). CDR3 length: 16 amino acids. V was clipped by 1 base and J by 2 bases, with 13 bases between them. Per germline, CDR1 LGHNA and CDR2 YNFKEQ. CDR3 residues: CASSQVATGNTDTQYF. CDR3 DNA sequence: TGTGCCAGCAGCCAAGTCGCAACAGGGAACACAGATACGCAGTATTTT.

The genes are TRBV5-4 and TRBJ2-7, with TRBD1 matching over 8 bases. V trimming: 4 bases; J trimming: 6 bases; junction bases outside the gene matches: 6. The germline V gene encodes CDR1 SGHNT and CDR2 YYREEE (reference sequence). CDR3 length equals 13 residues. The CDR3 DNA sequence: TGTGCCAGCAGCCTCCCTACAGGGGGCGAGCAGTACTTC. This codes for CASSLPTGGEQYF.

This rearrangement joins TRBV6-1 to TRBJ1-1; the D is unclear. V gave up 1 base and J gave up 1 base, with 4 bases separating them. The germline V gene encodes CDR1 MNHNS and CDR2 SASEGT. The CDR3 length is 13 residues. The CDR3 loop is CASSEVRNTEAFF. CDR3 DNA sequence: TGTGCCAGCAGTGAAGTCAGGAACACTGAAGCTTTCTTT.

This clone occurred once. The CDR3 nucleotides are TGTGCCAGCAGCCTTTTTCCGGGGCAAGAGACCCAGTACTTC. Its protein is CASSLFPGQETQYF. The rearrangement uses TRBV7-2 and TRBJ2-5; a possible D gene is TRBD2 (5 bases). The CDR3 length is 14 residues. The V end was cut by 5 bases, the J end by 2 bases, with 12 bases between. In germline, CDR1 is SGHTA, CDR2 FQGNSA. Combining the CDR3 with reference TRBV7-2 and TRBJ2-5 gives the whole variable domain GAGVSQSPSNKVTEKGKDVELRCDPISGHTALYWYRQSLGQGLEFLIYFQGNSAPDKSGLPSDRFSAERTGGSVSTLTIQRTQQEDSAVYLCASSLFPGQETQYFGPGTRLLVL.

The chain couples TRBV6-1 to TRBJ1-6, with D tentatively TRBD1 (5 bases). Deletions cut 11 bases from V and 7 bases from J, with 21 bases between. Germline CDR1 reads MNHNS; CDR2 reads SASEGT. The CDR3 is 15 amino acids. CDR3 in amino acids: CAVRMPGVGNSPLHF. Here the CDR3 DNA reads TGTGCCGTCCGCATGCCGGGGGTGGGGAATTCACCCCTCCACTTT.

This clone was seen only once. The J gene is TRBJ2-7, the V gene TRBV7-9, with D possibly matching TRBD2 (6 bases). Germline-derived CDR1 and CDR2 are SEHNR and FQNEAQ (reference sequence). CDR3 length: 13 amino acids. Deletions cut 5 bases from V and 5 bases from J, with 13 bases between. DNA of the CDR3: TGTGCCAGCAGCCCCAAGGGCGGGGACGAGCAGTACTTC. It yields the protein CASSPKGGDEQYF.

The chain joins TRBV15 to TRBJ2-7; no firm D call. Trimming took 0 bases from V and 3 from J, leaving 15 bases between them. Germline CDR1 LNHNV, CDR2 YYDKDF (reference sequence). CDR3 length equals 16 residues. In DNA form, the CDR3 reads TGTGCCACCAGCAGAGATCTCCTGGCAGGCCGCTACGAGCAGTACTTC. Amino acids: CATSRDLLAGRYEQYF.

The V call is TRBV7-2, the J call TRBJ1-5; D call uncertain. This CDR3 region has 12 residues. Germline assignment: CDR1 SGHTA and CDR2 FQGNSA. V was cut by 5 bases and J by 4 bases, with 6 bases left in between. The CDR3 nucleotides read TGTGCCAGCAGCCTAATGAATCAGCCCCAGCATTTT. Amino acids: CASSLMNQPQHF.

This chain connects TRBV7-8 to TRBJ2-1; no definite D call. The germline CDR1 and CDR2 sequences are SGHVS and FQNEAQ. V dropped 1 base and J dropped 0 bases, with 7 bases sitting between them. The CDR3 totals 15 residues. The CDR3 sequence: CASSLVRSSYNEQFF. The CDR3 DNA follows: TGTGCCAGCAGCTTAGTACGGAGCTCCTACAATGAGCAGTTCTTC.

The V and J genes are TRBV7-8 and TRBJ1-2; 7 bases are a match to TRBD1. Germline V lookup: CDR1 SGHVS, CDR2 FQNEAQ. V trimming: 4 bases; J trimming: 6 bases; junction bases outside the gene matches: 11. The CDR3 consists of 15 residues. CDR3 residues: CASSSDMGQSHGYTF. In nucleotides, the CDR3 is TGTGCCAGCAGCTCGGATATGGGACAGTCGCATGGCTACACCTTC.

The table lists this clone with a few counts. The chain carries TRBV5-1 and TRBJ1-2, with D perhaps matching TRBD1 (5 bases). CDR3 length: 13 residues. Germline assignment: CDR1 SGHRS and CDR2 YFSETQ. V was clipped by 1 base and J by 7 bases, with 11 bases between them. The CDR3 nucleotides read TGCGCCAGCAGCTTGTGGCGGGACGGTGGCTACACCTTC. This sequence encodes CASSLWRDGGYTF. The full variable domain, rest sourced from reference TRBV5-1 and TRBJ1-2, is KAGVTQTPRYLIKTRGQQVTLSCSPISGHRSVSWYQQTPGQGLQFLFEYFSETQRNKGNFPGRFSGRQFSNSRSEMNVSTLELGDSALYLCASSLWRDGGYTFGSGTRLTVV.

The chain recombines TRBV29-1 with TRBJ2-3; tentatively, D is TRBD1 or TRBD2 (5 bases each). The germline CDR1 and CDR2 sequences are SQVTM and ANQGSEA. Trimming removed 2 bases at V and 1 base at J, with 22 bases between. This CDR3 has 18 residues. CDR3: CSVELGPLIGGGTDTQYF. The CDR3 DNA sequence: TGCAGCGTTGAATTGGGACCCTTAATTGGGGGAGGCACAGATACGCAGTATTTT.

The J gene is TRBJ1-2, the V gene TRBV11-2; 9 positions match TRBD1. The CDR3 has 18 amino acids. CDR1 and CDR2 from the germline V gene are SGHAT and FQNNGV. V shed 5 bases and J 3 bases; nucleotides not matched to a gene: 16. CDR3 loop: CASSLYRPTGQGDYGYTF. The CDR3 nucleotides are TGTGCCAGCAGCCTATATAGACCAACGGGACAGGGAGACTATGGCTACACCTTC.

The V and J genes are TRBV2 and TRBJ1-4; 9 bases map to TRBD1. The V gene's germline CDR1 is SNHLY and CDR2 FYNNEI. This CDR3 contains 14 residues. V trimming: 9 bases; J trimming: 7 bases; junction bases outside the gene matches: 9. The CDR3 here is CASGNRGLFEKLFF. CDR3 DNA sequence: TGTGCCAGTGGGAACAGGGGGCTCTTTGAAAAACTGTTTTTT.

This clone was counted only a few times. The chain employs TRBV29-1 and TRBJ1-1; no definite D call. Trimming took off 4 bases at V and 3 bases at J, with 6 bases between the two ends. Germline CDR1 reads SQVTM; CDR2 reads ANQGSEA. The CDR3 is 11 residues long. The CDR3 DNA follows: TGCAGCGTTGCCAGACACACTGAAGCTTTCTTT. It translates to CSVARHTEAFF.

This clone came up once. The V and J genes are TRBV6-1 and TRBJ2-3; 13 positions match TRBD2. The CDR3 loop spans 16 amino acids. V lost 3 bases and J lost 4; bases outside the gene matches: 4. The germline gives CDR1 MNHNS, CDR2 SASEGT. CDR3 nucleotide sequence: TGTGCCAGCAGTGATAGACTAGCGGGGGGCCCAGATACGCAGTATTTT. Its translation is CASSDRLAGGPDTQYF.

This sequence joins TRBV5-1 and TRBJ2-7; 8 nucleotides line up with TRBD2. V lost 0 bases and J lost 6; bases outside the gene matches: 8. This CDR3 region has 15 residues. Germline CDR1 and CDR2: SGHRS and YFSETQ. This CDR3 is CASSLAGGGPFEQYF. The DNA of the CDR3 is TGCGCCAGCAGCTTGGCCGGCGGGGGGCCCTTCGAGCAGTACTTC.

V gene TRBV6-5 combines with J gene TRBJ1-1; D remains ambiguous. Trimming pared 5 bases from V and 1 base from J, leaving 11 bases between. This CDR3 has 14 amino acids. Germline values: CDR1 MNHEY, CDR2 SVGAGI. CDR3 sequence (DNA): TGTGCCAGCAGTCCCCCAGGTCCGAACACTGAAGCTTTCTTT. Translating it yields CASSPPGPNTEAFF.

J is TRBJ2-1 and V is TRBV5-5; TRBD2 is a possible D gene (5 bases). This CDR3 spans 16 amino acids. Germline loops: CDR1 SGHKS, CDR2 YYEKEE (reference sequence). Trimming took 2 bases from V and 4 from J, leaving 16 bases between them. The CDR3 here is CASSFFSSGVYNEQFF. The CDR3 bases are TGTGCCAGCAGCTTCTTCTCCTCCGGGGTTTACAATGAGCAGTTCTTC.

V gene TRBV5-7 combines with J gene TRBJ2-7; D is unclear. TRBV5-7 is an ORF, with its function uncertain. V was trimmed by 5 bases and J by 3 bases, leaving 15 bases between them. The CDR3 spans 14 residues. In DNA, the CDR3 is TGTGCCAGCAGTCACGGTAGTGCTCTCTACGAGCAGTACTTC. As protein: CASSHGSALYEQYF.

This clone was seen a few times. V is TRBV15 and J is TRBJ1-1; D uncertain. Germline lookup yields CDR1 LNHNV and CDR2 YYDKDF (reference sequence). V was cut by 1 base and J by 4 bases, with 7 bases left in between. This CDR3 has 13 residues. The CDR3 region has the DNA TGTGCCACCAGCAGAGGAGGCGGCACTGAAGCTTTCTTT. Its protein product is CATSRGGGTEAFF.